This TCR beta chain appears in the sequencing data of a study of T-cell reconstitution after alpha-beta-depleted transplantation in children. There are 15 residues in the CDR3. The ends were cut back, 0 bases at V and 8 bases at J, with 13 bases in the middle. The germline V gene encodes CDR1 MNHEY and CDR2 SMNVEV (reference sequence). This clonotype has only a few counts. The authors prepared the TCRbeta library with unique molecular identifiers. TCRdb redid the calling of the PCR reads with MiXCR, one entry per CDR3 protein. Among around 400,000 distinct CDR3 sequences listed, about 11% were seen once.

This clonotype originated in a human donor who donated a stem cell graft to a child with acute myeloid leukemia. The sequenced sample was PBMCs from the stem cell graft donor, obtained from the stem cell graft. The V gene is TRBV27, the J gene TRBJ1-4; unclear D gene. The CDR3 coding sequence is TGTGCCAGCAGTTTATCCCCGGGGATTGGGGAAAAACTGTTTTTT. As protein: CASSLSPGIGEKLFF.